These T cell receptor beta chains were read from a single sample in a study of cytomegalovirus exposure and HLA in healthy donors. The repertoire was sequenced with immunoSEQ multiplex PCR; TCRdb's copy has only in-frame clones and lacks some. The sample includes around 180,000 clones, more than 70% seen only once; the top ten take 0.26%. What was sequenced was PBMCs. These receptors came from a boy younger than 18 in good health and CMV-seronegative. The CDR3 runs from the conserved cysteine through the conserved F or W. The D gene is left open where the match is weak. Part of the rows lack a size; the others show once, few, many or a class for expanded clones.

CDR3 protein: CASSDPDSQTTNEKLFF
CDR3 DNA: TGTGCCAGCAGCGACCCGGACAGTCAAACAACTAATGAAAAACTGTTTTTT
clone size: .
V gene: TRBV7-9
D gene: .
J gene: TRBJ1-4

CDR3 protein: CASSPTGLSGNTIYF
CDR3 DNA: TGTGCCAGCAGTCCGACAGGGCTCTCTGGAAACACCATATATTTT
clone size: few
V gene: TRBV2
D gene: TRBD1
J gene: TRBJ1-3

CDR3 protein: CASSDPSTGYNSPLHF
CDR3 DNA: TGTGCCAGCAGTGACCCGTCAACAGGGTATAATTCACCCCTCCACTTT
clone size: .
V gene: TRBV6-1
D gene: .
J gene: TRBJ1-6

CDR3 protein: CASSRRLVYEQYF
CDR3 DNA: TGTGCCAGTAGCAGGAGGCTCGTGTACGAGCAGTACTTC
clone size: .
V gene: TRBV19
D gene: .
J gene: TRBJ2-7

CDR3 protein: CASSPGASVFF
CDR3 DNA: TGTGCCAGCAGCCCTGGGGCTAGCGTGTTCTTC
clone size: many
V gene: TRBV7-2
D gene: .
J gene: TRBJ2-1

CDR3 protein: CASSGTSGRTQYF
CDR3 DNA: TGTGCCAGCAGCGGGACTAGCGGTCGTACGCAGTATTTT
clone size: .
V gene: TRBV6-1
D gene: TRBD2
J gene: TRBJ2-3

CDR3 protein: CAWVDSRNSPLHF
CDR3 DNA: TGTGCCTGGGTGGACAGCCGTAATTCACCCCTCCACTTT
clone size: .
V gene: TRBV30
D gene: .
J gene: TRBJ1-6

CDR3 protein: CASSFPGIAFGETQYF
CDR3 DNA: TGTGCCAGCAGTTTCCCAGGGATTGCTTTTGGTGAGACCCAGTACTTC
clone size: .
V gene: TRBV5-4
D gene: .
J gene: TRBJ2-5

CDR3 protein: CASRGQGIYTEAFF
CDR3 DNA: TGTGCCAGCAGAGGACAGGGGATCTACACTGAAGCTTTCTTT
clone size: .
V gene: TRBV2
D gene: TRBD1
J gene: TRBJ1-1

CDR3 protein: CASSETGTGDQPQHF
CDR3 DNA: TGTGCCAGCAGCGAGACCGGGACAGGGGATCAGCCCCAGCATTTT
clone size: .
V gene: TRBV5-8
D gene: TRBD1
J gene: TRBJ1-5

CDR3 protein: CAISESRQGAGKSYEQYF
CDR3 DNA: TGTGCCATCAGTGAGTCGCGGCAGGGGGCTGGTAAGTCCTACGAGCAGTACTTC
clone size: .
V gene: TRBV10-3
D gene: TRBD1
J gene: TRBJ2-7

CDR3 protein: CATSLQRGANVLTF
CDR3 DNA: TGTGCCACCAGCCTTCAGCGAGGGGCCAACGTCCTGACTTTC
clone size: .
V gene: TRBV15
D gene: .
J gene: TRBJ2-6

CDR3 protein: CASSLAGGTNTEAFF
CDR3 DNA: TGTGCCAGCAGCTTGGCCGGGGGGACCAACACTGAAGCTTTCTTT
clone size: .
V gene: TRBV5-6
D gene: .
J gene: TRBJ1-1

CDR3 protein: CASSLLRGGNQPQHF
CDR3 DNA: TGTGCCAGCAGCTTACTCAGGGGGGGCAATCAGCCCCAGCATTTT
clone size: .
V gene: TRBV7-2
D gene: TRBD1
J gene: TRBJ1-5

CDR3 protein: CASSLDRAHGANVLTF
CDR3 DNA: TGTGCCAGCAGTTTGGACAGGGCTCATGGGGCCAACGTCCTGACTTTC
clone size: .
V gene: TRBV28
D gene: TRBD1
J gene: TRBJ2-6

CDR3 protein: CAWAEEQAAKLFF
CDR3 DNA: TGTGCCTGGGCCGAAGAACAGGCCGCGAAACTGTTTTTT
clone size: .
V gene: TRBV30
D gene: .
J gene: TRBJ1-4

CDR3 protein: CASSLAGQGNQPQHF
CDR3 DNA: TGTGCCAGCAGCTTAGCGGGACAGGGGAATCAGCCCCAGCATTTT
clone size: .
V gene: TRBV7-9
D gene: TRBD1
J gene: TRBJ1-5

CDR3 protein: CASRGTDYGYTF
CDR3 DNA: TGTGCCAGCAGAGGGACAGACTATGGCTACACCTTC
clone size: .
V gene: TRBV6-5
D gene: TRBD1
J gene: TRBJ1-2

CDR3 protein: CASSFMGGSGGETQYF
CDR3 DNA: TGTGCCAGCAGTTTCATGGGCGGGAGTGGGGGAGAGACCCAGTACTTC
clone size: .
V gene: TRBV28
D gene: TRBD2
J gene: TRBJ2-5

CDR3 protein: CASSVVGQGPYEQYF
CDR3 DNA: TGTGCCAGCAGCGTAGTAGGGCAGGGCCCCTACGAGCAGTACTTC
clone size: .
V gene: TRBV9
D gene: .
J gene: TRBJ2-7

CDR3 protein: CASAGSYEQYF
CDR3 DNA: TGTGCCAGTGCAGGGTCCTACGAGCAGTACTTC
clone size: .
V gene: TRBV19
D gene: .
J gene: TRBJ2-7

CDR3 protein: CSVGEAPGTGKGYGYTF
CDR3 DNA: TGCAGCGTTGGAGAGGCCCCCGGGACAGGGAAAGGCTATGGCTACACCTTC
clone size: .
V gene: TRBV29-1
D gene: TRBD1
J gene: TRBJ1-2

CDR3 protein: CASSVQGGTEAFF
CDR3 DNA: TGTGCCAGCAGCGTACAGGGTGGCACTGAAGCTTTCTTT
clone size: .
V gene: TRBV9
D gene: .
J gene: TRBJ1-1

CDR3 protein: CASTFSRGNYEQYF
CDR3 DNA: TGTGCCAGCACATTTAGCAGGGGGAACTACGAGCAGTACTTC
clone size: .
V gene: TRBV2
D gene: TRBD1
J gene: TRBJ2-7

CDR3 protein: CASSWSIGTGEEAFF
CDR3 DNA: TGTGCCAGCAGTTGGTCAATCGGGACAGGGGAAGAAGCTTTCTTT
clone size: .
V gene: TRBV6-5
D gene: TRBD1
J gene: TRBJ1-1

CDR3 protein: CASSFLLTDPFYEQYF
CDR3 DNA: TGTGCCAGCAGCTTTTTGCTCACAGATCCCTTCTACGAGCAGTACTTC
clone size: .
V gene: TRBV7-8
D gene: .
J gene: TRBJ2-7

CDR3 protein: CAWSSGTSGPEQFF
CDR3 DNA: TGTGCCTGGAGTAGCGGGACTAGCGGGCCTGAGCAGTTCTTC
clone size: .
V gene: TRBV30
D gene: TRBD2
J gene: TRBJ2-1

CDR3 protein: CASSRTEYYEQYF
CDR3 DNA: TGCGCCAGCAGCCGTACTGAATACTACGAGCAGTACTTC
clone size: few
V gene: TRBV5-1
D gene: .
J gene: TRBJ2-7

CDR3 protein: CASSLYLTGDTEAFF
CDR3 DNA: TGTGCCAGCAGTTTATACCTGACAGGGGACACTGAAGCTTTCTTT
clone size: .
V gene: TRBV27
D gene: TRBD1
J gene: TRBJ1-1

CDR3 protein: CASSRGTSGTIYEQYF
CDR3 DNA: TGTGCCAGCAGCCGTGGGACTAGCGGGACTATCTACGAGCAGTACTTC
clone size: .
V gene: TRBV27
D gene: TRBD2
J gene: TRBJ2-7

CDR3 protein: CAWNLVGQGNSPLHF
CDR3 DNA: TGTGCCTGGAATTTGGTGGGACAGGGGAATTCACCCCTCCACTTT
clone size: .
V gene: TRBV30
D gene: TRBD1
J gene: TRBJ1-6

CDR3 protein: CASSAGTSGDNEQFF
CDR3 DNA: TGTGCCAGCAGTGCCGGGACTAGCGGGGACAATGAGCAGTTCTTC
clone size: few
V gene: TRBV6-4
D gene: TRBD2
J gene: TRBJ2-1

CDR3 protein: CASSSGLGRGSAEAFF
CDR3 DNA: TGCGCCAGCAGCTCGGGATTAGGGAGGGGCAGCGCTGAAGCTTTCTTT
clone size: .
V gene: TRBV5-1
D gene: .
J gene: TRBJ1-1

CDR3 protein: CAWSVRDYEQYF
CDR3 DNA: TGTGCCTGGAGTGTACGCGACTACGAGCAGTACTTC
clone size: .
V gene: TRBV30
D gene: .
J gene: TRBJ2-7

CDR3 protein: CASSLGGLTEAFF
CDR3 DNA: TGTGCCAGCAGCTTAGGGGGCTTGACTGAAGCTTTCTTT
clone size: .
V gene: TRBV7-2
D gene: .
J gene: TRBJ1-1

CDR3 protein: CASSTGTGTYEQYF
CDR3 DNA: TGTGCCAGCAGTACCGGGACAGGCACCTACGAGCAGTACTTC
clone size: .
V gene: TRBV6-5
D gene: TRBD1
J gene: TRBJ2-7

CDR3 protein: CASSRLAGGETQYF
CDR3 DNA: TGTGCCAGCAGCCGACTAGCGGGTGGAGAGACCCAGTACTTC
clone size: .
V gene: TRBV14
D gene: TRBD2
J gene: TRBJ2-5

CDR3 protein: CASSSGQNTEAFF
CDR3 DNA: TGTGCCAGCAGCTCCGGACAGAACACTGAAGCTTTCTTT
clone size: .
V gene: TRBV13
D gene: .
J gene: TRBJ1-1

CDR3 protein: CASTPGGYTDTQYF
CDR3 DNA: TGTGCCAGCACTCCAGGGGGATACACAGATACGCAGTATTTT
clone size: .
V gene: TRBV9
D gene: TRBD1
J gene: TRBJ2-3

CDR3 protein: CASSLATKADGYTF
CDR3 DNA: TGCGCCAGCAGCTTAGCCACAAAAGCGGATGGCTACACCTTC
clone size: .
V gene: TRBV5-1
D gene: .
J gene: TRBJ1-2